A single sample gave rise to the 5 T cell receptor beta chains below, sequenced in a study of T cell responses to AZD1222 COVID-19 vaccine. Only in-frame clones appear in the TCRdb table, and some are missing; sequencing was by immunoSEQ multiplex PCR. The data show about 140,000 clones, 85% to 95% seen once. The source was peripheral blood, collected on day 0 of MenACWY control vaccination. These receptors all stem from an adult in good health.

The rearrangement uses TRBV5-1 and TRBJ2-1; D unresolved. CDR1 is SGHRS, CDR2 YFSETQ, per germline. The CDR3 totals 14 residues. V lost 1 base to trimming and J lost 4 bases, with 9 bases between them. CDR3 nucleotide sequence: TGCGCCAGCAGCTTGTCAGCATCTTACAATGAGCAGTTCTTC. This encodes CASSLSASYNEQFF.

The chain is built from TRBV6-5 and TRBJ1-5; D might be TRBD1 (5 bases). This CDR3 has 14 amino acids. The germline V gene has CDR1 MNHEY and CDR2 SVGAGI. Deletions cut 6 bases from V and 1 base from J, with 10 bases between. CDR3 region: CASSGGGSNQPQHF. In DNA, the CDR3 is TGTGCCAGCAGCGGGGGGGGGAGCAATCAGCCCCAGCATTTT.

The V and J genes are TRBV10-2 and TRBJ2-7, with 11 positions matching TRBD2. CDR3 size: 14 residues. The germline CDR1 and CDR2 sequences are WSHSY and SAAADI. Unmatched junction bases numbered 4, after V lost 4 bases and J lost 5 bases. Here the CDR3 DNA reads TGCGCCAGCAGTGGGGGACTAGCGGTTAACGAGCAGTACTTC. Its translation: CASSGGLAVNEQYF.

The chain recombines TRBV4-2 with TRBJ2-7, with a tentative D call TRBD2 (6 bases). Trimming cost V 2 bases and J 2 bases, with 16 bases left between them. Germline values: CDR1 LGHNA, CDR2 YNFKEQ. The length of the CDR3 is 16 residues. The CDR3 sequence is CASSQRAFPGAYEQYF. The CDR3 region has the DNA TGTGCCAGCAGCCAAAGGGCTTTTCCGGGGGCCTACGAGCAGTACTTC.

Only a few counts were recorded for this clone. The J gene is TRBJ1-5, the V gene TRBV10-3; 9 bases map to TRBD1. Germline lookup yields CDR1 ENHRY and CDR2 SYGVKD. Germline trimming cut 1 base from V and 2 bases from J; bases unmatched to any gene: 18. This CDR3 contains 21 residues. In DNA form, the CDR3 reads TGTGCCATCAGTGAGTTTTTTGGACGGACAGGGGCTATAGGTGGCAATCAGCCCCAGCATTTT. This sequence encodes CAISEFFGRTGAIGGNQPQHF.